The TCR beta chain described here comes from a study of vaccination and CD4 T cells after COVID-19. Study-wide background: Stimulation of cells relied on overlapping spike peptides derived from SARS-CoV-2, HCoV-NL63, HCoV-OC43 and HCoV-229E.

CDR1 is DFQATT, CDR2 SNEGSKA, per germline (reference sequence). The CDR3 spans 12 residues. V lost 6 bases to trimming and J lost 2 bases; unmatched junction nucleotides: 1. The treatment: approximately nine-day PBMC culture with coronavirus spike peptide pools or control peptides (ViraFEST assay). With the Oncomine TCR Beta short-read assay, DNA from cultured CD4+ T cells was sequenced. TCRdb called the PCR reads again in MiXCR, with one record for every CDR3 protein. The profile shows roughly 14,000 distinct CDR3 sequences, 42% of them singletons. The table lists this clonotype with a few counts. Its antigen is as yet unknown.

The TCR was taken from a human donor with COVID-19. This chain uses TRBV20-1 with TRBJ2-5; TRBD2 agrees at 9 bases. The sample was cultured CD4+ T cells from blood. Here the CDR3 reads CSAAGGQETQYF. DNA for the CDR3: TGCAGTGCGGCGGGGGGGCAAGAGACCCAGTACTTC.